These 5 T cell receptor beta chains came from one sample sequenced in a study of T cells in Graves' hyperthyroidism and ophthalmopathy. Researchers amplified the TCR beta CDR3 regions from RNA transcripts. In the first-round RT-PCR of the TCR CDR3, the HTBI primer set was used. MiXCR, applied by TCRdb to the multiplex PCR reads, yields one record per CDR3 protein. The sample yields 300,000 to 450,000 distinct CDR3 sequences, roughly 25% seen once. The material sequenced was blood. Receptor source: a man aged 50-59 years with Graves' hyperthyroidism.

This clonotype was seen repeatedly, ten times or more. The CDR3 region is CSVEARAGGSYEQYF. For the CDR3, the DNA is TGCAGCGTTGAAGCCAGGGCGGGGGGCTCCTACGAGCAGTACTTC. The chain has TRBV29-1 and TRBJ2-7; 8 bases fit TRBD2. Looked up from germline, CDR1 is SQVTM and CDR2 is ANQGSEA. The CDR3 has 15 amino acids. With V trimmed by 1 base and J by 0 bases, 5 bases remained unmatched.

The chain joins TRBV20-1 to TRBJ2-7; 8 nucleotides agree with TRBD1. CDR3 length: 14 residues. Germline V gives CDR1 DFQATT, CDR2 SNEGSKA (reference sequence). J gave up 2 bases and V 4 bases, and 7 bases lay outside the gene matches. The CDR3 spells CSATDRGLAYEQYF. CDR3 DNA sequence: TGCAGTGCTACCGACAGGGGACTTGCCTACGAGCAGTACTTC.

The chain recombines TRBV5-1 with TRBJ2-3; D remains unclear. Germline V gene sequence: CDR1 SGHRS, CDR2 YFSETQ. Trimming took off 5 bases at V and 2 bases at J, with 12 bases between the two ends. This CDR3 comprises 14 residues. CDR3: CASRFAADTDTQYF. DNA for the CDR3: TGCGCCAGCAGATTCGCGGCCGACACAGATACGCAGTATTTT. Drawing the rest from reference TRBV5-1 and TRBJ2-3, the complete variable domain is KAGVTQTPRYLIKTRGQQVTLSCSPISGHRSVSWYQQTPGQGLQFLFEYFSETQRNKGNFPGRFSGRQFSNSRSEMNVSTLELGDSALYLCASRFAADTDTQYFGPGTRLTVL.

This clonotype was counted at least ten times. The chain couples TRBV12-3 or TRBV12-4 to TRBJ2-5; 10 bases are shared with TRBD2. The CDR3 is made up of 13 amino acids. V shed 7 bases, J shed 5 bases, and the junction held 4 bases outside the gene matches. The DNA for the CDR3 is TGTGCCAGCACTAGCGGGAGTTTTGAGACCCAGTACTTC. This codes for CASTSGSFETQYF.

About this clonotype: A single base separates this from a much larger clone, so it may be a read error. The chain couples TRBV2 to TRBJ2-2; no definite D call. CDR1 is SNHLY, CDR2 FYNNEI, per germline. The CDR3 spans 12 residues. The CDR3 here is CASRENTRELFF. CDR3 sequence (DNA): TGTGCCAGCAGGGAGAACACCAGGGAGCTGTTTTTT.